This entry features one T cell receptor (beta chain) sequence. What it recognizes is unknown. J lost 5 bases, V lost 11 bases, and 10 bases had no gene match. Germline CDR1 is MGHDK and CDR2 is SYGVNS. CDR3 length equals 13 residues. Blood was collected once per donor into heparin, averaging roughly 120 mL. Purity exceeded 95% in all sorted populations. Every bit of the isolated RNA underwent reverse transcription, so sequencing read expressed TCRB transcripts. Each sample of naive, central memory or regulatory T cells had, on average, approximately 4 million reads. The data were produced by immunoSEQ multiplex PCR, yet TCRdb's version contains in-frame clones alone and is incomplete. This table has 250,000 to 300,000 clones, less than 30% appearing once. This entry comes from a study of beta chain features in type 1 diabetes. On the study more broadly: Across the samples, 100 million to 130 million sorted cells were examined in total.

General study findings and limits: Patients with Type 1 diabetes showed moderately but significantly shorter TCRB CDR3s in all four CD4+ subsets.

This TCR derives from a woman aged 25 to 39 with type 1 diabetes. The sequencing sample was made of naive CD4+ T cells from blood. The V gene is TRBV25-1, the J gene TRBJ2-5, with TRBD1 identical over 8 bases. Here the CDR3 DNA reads TGTGCCTCAAGCCGGACAGGGCGGGAGACCCAGTACTTC. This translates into CASSRTGRETQYF.